A selection of T cell receptor beta chains follows, all from one sample in a study of early T cells in non-severe SARS-CoV-2 infection. TCRdb redid the calling of the 5' RACE reads with MiXCR, one entry per CDR3 protein. This table has under 30,000 distinct CDR3 sequences, 4.5% appearing once. The sequencing input was whole blood. Receptors originate from an adult who was a healthcare worker with PCR-confirmed SARS-CoV-2 infection or an uninfected control (not recorded which). Both conserved end residues are part of each CDR3. The D gene is left open where the match is weak. Only part of the rows carry a size: once, few, many, or a class if the clone is expanded.

clone_size,d_call,v_call,j_call,cdr3_aa,cdr3_nt
many,TRBD2,TRBV18,TRBJ2-3,CASSPLEREGTQYF,TGTGCCAGCTCACCACTCGAGCGGGAGGGTACGCAGTATTTT
many,NA,TRBV7-9,TRBJ2-5,CAVSPYGQTQYF,TGTGCCGTATCCCCGTATGGGCAGACCCAGTACTTC
many,TRBD1,TRBV2,TRBJ1-1,CASSEPGQGVWNTEAFF,TGTGCCAGCAGTGAACCCGGACAGGGGGTTTGGAACACTGAAGCTTTCTTT
many,NA,TRBV20-1,TRBJ2-7,CSARAHGGRQSEQYF,TGCAGTGCTAGAGCTCACGGGGGGCGCCAATCCGAGCAGTACTTC
few,NA,TRBV20-1,TRBJ2-5,CSAIPIGEETQYF,TGCAGTGCTATACCGATCGGAGAGGAGACCCAGTACTTC
many,NA,TRBV19,TRBJ1-1,CASSIISRGTEAFF,TGTGCCAGTAGTATAATATCCAGGGGCACTGAAGCTTTCTTT
many,TRBD1,TRBV9,TRBJ1-1,CASSVGYRGENTEAFF,TGTGCCAGCAGCGTAGGGTACAGGGGGGAGAACACTGAAGCTTTCTTT
many,TRBD1,TRBV7-7,TRBJ2-1,CASAPGQEYNEQFF,TGTGCTAGTGCCCCGGGACAGGAATACAATGAGCAGTTCTTC
NA,TRBD1,TRBV6-1,TRBJ2-1,CASSEVSGGAMNEQFF,TGTGCCAGCAGTGAAGTCTCAGGGGGCGCTATGAATGAGCAGTTCTTC
many,TRBD2,TRBV20-1,TRBJ2-5,CSARDPAGAQETQYF,TGCAGTGCTAGAGATCCAGCGGGGGCCCAAGAGACCCAGTACTTC
many,TRBD1,TRBV18,TRBJ1-4,CASSPRGTVREKLFF,TGTGCCAGCTCCCCACGAGGGACAGTCCGCGAAAAACTGTTTTTT
many,NA,TRBV10-3,TRBJ1-4,CAISESRGTTNEKLFF,TGTGCCATCAGTGAGTCCCGGGGAACAACTAATGAAAAACTGTTTTTT
few,TRBD2,TRBV29-1,TRBJ2-3,CSVSTSGNKDTQYF,TGCAGCGTATCGACTAGCGGGAATAAGGATACGCAGTATTTT
NA,NA,TRBV7-2,TRBJ2-3,CASSEWAGISSTDTQYF,TGTGCCAGCAGCGAATGGGCGGGGATTTCTAGCACAGATACGCAGTATTTC
many,NA,TRBV5-1,TRBJ1-1,CASSPPASLGTEAFF,TGCGCCAGCAGCCCTCCTGCCTCATTGGGGACTGAAGCTTTCTTT
many,TRBD1,TRBV11-2,TRBJ1-6,CASSLRTGVSGSPLHF,TGTGCCAGCAGCCTCCGGACAGGGGTATCGGGTTCACCCCTCCACTTT
many,NA,TRBV7-2,TRBJ2-3,CASSLDQGTDTQYF,TGTGCCAGCAGCTTAGACCAGGGGACAGATACGCAGTATTTT
few,NA,TRBV7-3,TRBJ2-2,CASSSYHRAGTGELFF,TGTGCCAGCAGCTCTTATCACAGGGCGGGCACCGGGGAGCTGTTTTTT
NA,TRBD1,TRBV7-9,TRBJ1-2,CASSRTGGRYGYTF,TGTGCCAGCAGCCGTACAGGGGGCCGGTATGGCTACACCTTC
few,NA,TRBV9,TRBJ1-3,CASSLTGGGPGNTIYF,TGTGCCAGCAGCCTGACGGGAGGAGGGCCTGGAAACACCATATATTTT
many,NA,TRBV7-9,TRBJ1-1,CASREGTTNTEAFF,TGTGCCAGCAGGGAAGGGACAACGAACACTGAAGCTTTCTTT
many,NA,TRBV12-3/TRBV12-4,TRBJ2-6,CASSPRLGLSGANVLTF,TGTGCCAGCAGCCCAAGACTTGGGCTCTCTGGGGCCAACGTCCTGACTTTC
NA,NA,TRBV11-2,TRBJ2-4,CASSLAGRANIQYF,TGTGCCAGCAGCTTAGCGGGAAGAGCAAACATTCAGTACTTC
few,TRBD2,TRBV5-1,TRBJ2-3,CASSRSGGNTDTQYF,TGCGCCAGCAGCCGGAGCGGGGGTAACACAGATACGCAGTATTTT
many,NA,TRBV27,TRBJ1-6,CASSSTGPNSPLHF,TGTGCCAGCAGTTCTACAGGGCCGAATTCACCCCTCCACTTT
few,TRBD1,TRBV7-9,TRBJ2-3,CASSLTGAGTDTQYF,TGTGCCAGCAGCCTGACAGGGGCGGGCACAGATACGCAGTATTTT
many,TRBD2,TRBV11-2,TRBJ2-7,CASSPQSGLAVGYEQYF,TGTGCCAGCAGCCCTCAGTCGGGACTAGCGGTGGGGTACGAGCAGTACTTC
many,NA,TRBV28,TRBJ2-5,CASSSGLSGQYF,TGTGCCAGCAGTTCGGGCCTGTCGGGCCAGTACTTC
many,NA,TRBV11-2,TRBJ2-5,CASSPGPSKKTQYF,TGTGCCAGCAGCCCCGGGCCCTCAAAAAAGACCCAGTACTTC
many,TRBD1,TRBV7-9,TRBJ1-1,CASSARGQGGGAFF,TGTGCCAGCAGCGCACGCGGACAGGGCGGAGGAGCTTTCTTT
few,NA,TRBV3-1,TRBJ2-2,CASSPNYVTGELFF,TGTGCCAGCAGCCCCAACTATGTAACCGGGGAGCTGTTTTTT
few,NA,TRBV18,TRBJ2-5,CASSVGNQETQYF,TGTGCCAGCTCGGTTGGAAACCAAGAGACCCAGTACTTC
few,NA,TRBV12-3/TRBV12-4,TRBJ1-4,CASSRQLVNEKLFF,TGTGCCAGCAGTCGACAGTTAGTAAATGAAAAACTGTTTTTT
NA,TRBD1,TRBV24-1,TRBJ1-5,CATSDSGTGGQPQHF,TGTGCCACCAGTGATTCCGGGACAGGGGGTCAGCCCCAGCATTTT
many,TRBD1,TRBV7-8,TRBJ2-7,CASSPSTGQQYEQYF,TGTGCCAGCAGCCCATCAACGGGACAGCAATACGAGCAGTACTTC
many,NA,TRBV5-1,TRBJ1-5,CASSSYGGPNQPQHF,TGCGCCAGCAGCTCCTATGGGGGTCCCAATCAGCCCCAGCATTTT
many,NA,TRBV14,TRBJ2-7,CASSGRMLSYEQYF,TGTGCCAGCAGTGGCAGAATGCTCTCCTACGAGCAGTACTTC
many,NA,TRBV30,TRBJ1-1,CAGVRTVKTEAFF,TGTGCCGGAGTTCGGACAGTAAAAACTGAAGCTTTCTTT
many,NA,TRBV7-6,TRBJ2-5,CASSLGGSGETQYF,TGTGCCAGCAGCTTGGGGGGTTCCGGAGAGACCCAGTACTTC
many,TRBD2,TRBV20-1,TRBJ2-2,CSAQTSSNTGELFF,TGCAGTGCCCAGACTAGCTCTAACACCGGGGAGCTGTTTTTT
NA,NA,TRBV12-1,TRBJ1-4,CASSFLGGATNEKLFF,TGTGCCAGCAGCTTTCTTGGGGGGGCAACTAATGAAAAACTGTTTTTT
many,NA,TRBV14,TRBJ2-7,CASSHPGRAPYEQYF,TGTGCCAGCAGCCATCCGGGTAGGGCTCCCTACGAGCAGTACTTC